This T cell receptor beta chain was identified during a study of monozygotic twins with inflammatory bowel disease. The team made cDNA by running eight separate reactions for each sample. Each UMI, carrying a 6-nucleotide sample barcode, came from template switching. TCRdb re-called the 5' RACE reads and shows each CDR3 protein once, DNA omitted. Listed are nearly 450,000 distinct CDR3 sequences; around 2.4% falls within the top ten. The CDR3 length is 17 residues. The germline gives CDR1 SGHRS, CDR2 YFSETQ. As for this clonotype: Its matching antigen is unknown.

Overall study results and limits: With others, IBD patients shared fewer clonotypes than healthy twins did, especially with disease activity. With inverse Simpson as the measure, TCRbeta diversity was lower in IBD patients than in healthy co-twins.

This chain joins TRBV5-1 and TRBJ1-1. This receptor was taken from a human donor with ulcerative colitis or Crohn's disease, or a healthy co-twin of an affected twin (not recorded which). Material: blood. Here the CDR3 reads CASSSRPQEMGNTEAFF.